These 5 T cell receptor beta chains originate from one sample sequenced in a study of beta chain features in type 1 diabetes. Whole-study results and caveats: When Type 1 diabetes patients were examined, their TCRB CDR3s proved moderately but significantly shorter in all four CD4+ subsets.

Their cognate antigens are unknown. The isolated RNA, all of it, was reverse transcribed, so expressed TCRB transcripts were what got sequenced. TCRdb keeps only in-frame clones here, not all; method: immunoSEQ multiplex PCR. The sample has hundreds of thousands of clones, about a tenth seen once; the top ten hold roughly 1%. Sequenced material: central memory CD4+ T cells from blood. The receptors stem from a man aged 30 to 45 with type 1 diabetes.

In its sample, this clone was seen a few times. V is TRBV20-1 and J is TRBJ2-1; no reliable D call. V lost 3 bases, J lost 15 bases, and 15 bases lay in between. The germline V gene has CDR1 DFQATT and CDR2 SNEGSKA (reference sequence). CDR3 length equals 11 residues. CDR3 sequence reads: CSASLAEVRFF. CDR3 sequence (DNA): TGCAGTGCTAGCCTTGCCGAGGTCCGGTTCTTC.

The V gene is TRBV7-9, the J gene TRBJ1-1; a possible D gene is TRBD1 (5 bases). This CDR3 contains 13 residues. Germline values: CDR1 SEHNR, CDR2 FQNEAQ (reference sequence). V shed 6 bases and J shed 1 base, with 9 bases lying between them. The CDR3 coding sequence is TGTGCCAGCAGACACACAGGGAACACTGAAGCTTTCTTT. This codes for CASRHTGNTEAFF.

The CDR3 is CASSDTGGGQETQYF. The CDR3 coding sequence is TGCGCCAGCAGTGATACCGGCGGGGGTCAAGAGACCCAGTACTTC. The chain uses TRBV10-2 and TRBJ2-5; 7 nucleotides match TRBD2. Germline V lookup: CDR1 WSHSY, CDR2 SAAADI. The CDR3 spans 15 residues. Trimming removed 3 bases from V and 2 bases from J; junction bases left unmatched: 6.

The sample holds a few counts of this clone. This rearrangement joins TRBV6-5 to TRBJ2-7; D not certain. The ends were cut back, 4 bases at V and 0 bases at J, with 4 bases in the middle. CDR3 length: 12 amino acids. Germline V gene data show CDR1 as MNHEY and CDR2 as SVGAGI. CDR3 sequence (DNA): TGTGCCAGCAGTTCAGACTCCTACGAGCAGTACTTC. This gives the protein CASSSDSYEQYF.

This clone was counted a few times. V is TRBV7-2 and J is TRBJ2-3; tentative D call: TRBD2 (5 bases). The V end was cut by 5 bases, the J end by 3 bases, with 12 bases between. This CDR3 comprises 14 residues. Germline CDR1 and CDR2: SGHTA and FQGNSA. CDR3 sequence reads: CASSTRRGTDTQYF. CDR3 bases: TGTGCCAGCAGCACCCGACGAGGGACAGATACGCAGTATTTT.